The 9 T cell receptor beta chains below all came from one sample that was sequenced in a study of blood T cell repertoires in COVID-19. Only in-frame clones appear in the TCRdb table, and some are missing; sequencing was by immunoSEQ multiplex PCR. Among 200,000 to 250,000 clones, 80% to 90% were seen once, and the ten largest hold more than 3%. Sequences were obtained from PBMCs or T cells enriched from blood (not recorded which). The receptors shown here come from a woman aged 18-29 years in a cohort exposed to, infected with or recovered from COVID-19 (not recorded which).

This chain uses TRBV6-5 with TRBJ2-5; weak D call: TRBD2 (6 bases). Deletions cut 4 bases from V and 4 bases from J, with 16 bases between. From germline, CDR1 is MNHEY and CDR2 SVGAGI. CDR3 length: 15 residues. This CDR3 is CASSWGPYGGETQYF. The CDR3 nucleotides are TGTGCCAGCAGTTGGGGCCCCTACGGGGGAGAGACCCAGTACTTC.

The chain recombines TRBV11-2 with TRBJ2-1; D is ambiguous. V dropped 0 bases and J dropped 0 bases, with 6 bases sitting between them. CDR1 is SGHAT and CDR2 is FQNNGV in the germline V gene. The CDR3 totals 15 residues. In DNA, the CDR3 is TGTGCCAGCAGCTTAGAATCTATCTCCTACAATGAGCAGTTCTTC. It is translated as CASSLESISYNEQFF.

The chain employs TRBV3-1 (or the pseudogene TRBV3-2) and TRBJ1-2; TRBD1 is a possible D gene (5 bases). This CDR3 region has 15 residues. The germline V gene has CDR1 LGHDT and CDR2 YNNKEL (reference sequence). With 3 bases removed from V and 4 bases from J, the gap between germline ends came to 15 bases. The CDR3 DNA sequence: TGTGCCAGCAGCCACCAGACAGCACGGCCCTATGGCTACACCTTC. Translating it yields CASSHQTARPYGYTF.

This sequence joins TRBV12-5 and TRBJ1-1, with a tentative D call TRBD1 (6 bases). The CDR3 has 19 amino acids. CDR1 LGHNT and CDR2 FRNRAP come from the germline V gene. V lost 2 bases and J 3 bases, leaving 25 bases between the germline ends. CDR3 in amino acids: CASGLFTTGRLKGDTEAFF. In nucleotides, the CDR3 is TGTGCTAGTGGTTTGTTTACGACAGGAAGGTTGAAAGGGGACACTGAAGCTTTCTTT.

The rearrangement links TRBV5-4 to TRBJ1-1; 10 bases fit TRBD1. V gave up 0 bases and J gave up 2 bases; unmatched junction bases: 1. The germline V gene encodes CDR1 SGHNT and CDR2 YYREEE (reference sequence). The CDR3 covers 15 residues. Here the CDR3 DNA reads TGTGCCAGCAGCTTGGGGGACAGGGGAAACACTGAAGCTTTCTTT. It translates to CASSLGDRGNTEAFF.

This clone was observed once. The rearrangement joins TRBV5-1 to TRBJ2-7; the D gene is possibly TRBD2 (5 bases). Germline CDR1 reads SGHRS; CDR2 reads YFSETQ. This CDR3 region has 15 residues. V was clipped by 3 bases and J by 3 bases, with 16 bases between them. The CDR3 DNA is TGCGCCAGCAGCTGGGGAAACGGGGATTTCTACGAGCAGTACTTC. Protein: CASSWGNGDFYEQYF.

J is TRBJ2-5 and V is TRBV9; D might be TRBD2 (5 bases). The ends were cut back, 0 bases at V and 4 bases at J, with 10 bases in the middle. The CDR3 covers 14 residues. Germline V gene sequence: CDR1 SGDLS, CDR2 YYNGEE. CDR3 protein: CASSVVTSGETQYF. CDR3 bases: TGTGCCAGCAGCGTAGTAACAAGCGGAGAGACCCAGTACTTC.

This clone was recorded only once. The chain employs TRBV10-3 and TRBJ1-1; D remains unclear. The CDR3 has 12 amino acids. Trimming took off 4 bases at V and 8 bases at J, with 11 bases between the two ends. CDR1 and CDR2 (germline): ENHRY, SYGVKD. CDR3 nucleotide sequence: TGTGCCATCAGTGTGAGGCGGCAAGAAGCTTTCTTT. Residues: CAISVRRQEAFF.

The chain employs TRBV6-5 and TRBJ1-2, with TRBD1 matching 11 bases. Germline lookup yields CDR1 MNHEY and CDR2 SVGAGI. Losses at the gene ends were 0 bases for V and 6 bases for J; bases not matched to a gene: 3. The CDR3 extends over 15 amino acids. Here the CDR3 reads CASSYSRDRGNGYTF. CDR3 nucleotide sequence: TGTGCCAGCAGTTACTCGAGGGACAGGGGGAATGGCTACACCTTC.